This T cell receptor (beta chain) came from a study of shared clonotypes between healthy human individuals. On the study more broadly: Each donor's CD8 memory used one plate, CD8 naive two, each CD4 subset three. Findings of the study overall: An anticipated effect of sequencing depth on clonotype sharing among donors was recognized. Relative to clonotypes present in all four donors, those not shared had lower generation probabilities.

V shed 5 bases and J shed 1 base, with 8 bases lying between them. The CDR3 runs 13 residues. Looked up from germline, CDR1 is KGHSH and CDR2 is LQKENI. Measured with immunoSEQ multiplex PCR; TCRdb has only the in-frame clones, and not every one. Among more than 550,000 clones listed, just under 75% were seen once. As for this clone: The antigen is not known.

The source material was memory CD4+ T cells sorted from blood. Sample subset: CD45RA-negative fraction. V gene TRBV18 combines with J gene TRBJ1-1; tentatively, D is TRBD1 (5 bases). The clonotype was recovered from a woman between 25 and 40 years old in good health. Here the CDR3 DNA reads TGTGCCAGCTCAACAACAGGGAACACTGAAGCTTTCTTT. This sequence encodes CASSTTGNTEAFF.